The text below deals with one T cell receptor beta chain. V was pared by 0 bases and J by 4 bases, with 1 base of the junction left unmatched. Germline lookup yields CDR1 SGHNT and CDR2 YYREEE (reference sequence). This CDR3 has 14 residues. RNA, once extracted, was reverse transcribed into cDNA for use as the sequencing template. Repertoires were generated with immunoSEQ multiplex PCR, while TCRdb's copy carries only in-frame clones and drops some. The sample shows 200,000 to 250,000 clones, roughly two thirds of them seen only once. The data belong to a study of CD8+ T cells in alopecia areata. Study overall: Tofacitinib was taken orally by treated patients, and the dose was 5 to 10 mg twice daily.

Both peripheral blood and punch biopsies of lesional scalp skin were obtained from patients who had alopecia areata. Isolation of CD4+ and CD8+ T cells from PBMCs was achieved by sorting. The chain carries TRBV5-4 and TRBJ2-5, with TRBD1 matching over 9 bases. The TCR was taken from a human donor with alopecia areata. The sequencing here drew on CD4+ T cells sorted from blood, taken at week 0. The CDR3 bases are TGTGCCAGCAGCTTGGGACAGGGGGTAGAGACCCAGTACTTC. This translates into CASSLGQGVETQYF.